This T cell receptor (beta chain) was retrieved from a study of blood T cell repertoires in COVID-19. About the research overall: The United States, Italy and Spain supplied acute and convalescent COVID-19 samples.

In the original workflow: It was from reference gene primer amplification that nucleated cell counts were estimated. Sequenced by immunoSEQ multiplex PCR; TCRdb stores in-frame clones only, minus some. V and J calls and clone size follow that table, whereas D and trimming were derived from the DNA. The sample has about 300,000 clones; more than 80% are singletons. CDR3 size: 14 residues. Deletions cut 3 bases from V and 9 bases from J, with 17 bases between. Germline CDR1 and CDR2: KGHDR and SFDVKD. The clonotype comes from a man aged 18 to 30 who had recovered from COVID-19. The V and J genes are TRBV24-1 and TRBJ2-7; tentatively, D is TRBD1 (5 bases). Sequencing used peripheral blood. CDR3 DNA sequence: TGTGCCACCAGTGATACGCTCACAGCCACAGGGCAGTACTTC. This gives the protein CATSDTLTATGQYF.